The sequence of this T cell receptor beta chain was determined in a study of regulatory T cells in long-lasting Graves disease. This clonotype was detected many times. Sequencing libraries for TCR beta were prepared with iRepertoire HTBI primers and Arm-PCR of CDR3 regions. TCRdb called the multiplex PCR reads again in MiXCR, with one record for every CDR3 protein. Of 620,000 or so distinct CDR3 sequences listed, roughly 15% are singletons. Germline assignment: CDR1 LNHNV and CDR2 YYDKDF (reference sequence). The CDR3 runs to 17 residues. The germline V and J ends were trimmed by 0 bases and 4 bases, with 18 bases remaining between them. Time point denoted: newly diagnosed GD, antithyroid drugs for less than 3 months. Following extraction of RNA from PBMCs, that RNA was used to make the TCR library. The same sample was also studied in work on T cells in Graves' hyperthyroidism and ophthalmopathy.

The chain links TRBV15 to TRBJ2-5, with D possibly called TRBD1 or TRBD2 (6 bases each). This TCR was sampled from a woman aged 25 to 39 with Graves disease. The input for sequencing was peripheral blood mononuclear cells (PBMCs), taken at new diagnosis, from a patient treated with antithyroid drugs. CDR3 DNA sequence: TGTGCCACCAGCAGAGATCGGGGGCTCAGGGCCGGAGAGACCCAGTACTTC. Amino acid sequence: CATSRDRGLRAGETQYF.